What follows are 9 T cell receptor beta chains derived from one specimen sequenced in a study of blood T cells in healthy people across ages. The use of a sample-barcoded 5' primer and a J-beta primer mix characterized a second PCR of about 7 to 12 cycles. Each CDR3 protein gets one entry after TCRdb re-called the 5' RACE reads with MiXCR. The data hold 1.5 million to 2 million distinct CDR3 sequences, with roughly 50% observed a single time. Sequenced: blood. The receptors here all came from a woman aged 40-49 years in good health.

The V and J genes are TRBV12-3 or TRBV12-4 and TRBJ1-2; 7 nucleotides line up with TRBD1. V dropped 7 bases and J dropped 6; count of bases not matched to a gene: 8. The CDR3 is 13 amino acids. This chain's CDR3 is CASTPDRANGYTF. The CDR3 DNA follows: TGTGCCAGCACCCCAGACAGGGCTAATGGCTACACCTTC.

The V call is TRBV28, the J call TRBJ1-2, with a weak D call TRBD1 (6 bases). With 10 bases removed from V and 4 bases from J, the gap between germline ends came to 13 bases. Looked up from germline, CDR1 is MDHEN and CDR2 is SYDVKM. This CDR3 contains 12 residues. The CDR3 DNA is TGTGCCATCCAAACAGGGAGCTATGGCTACACCTTC. Translated: CAIQTGSYGYTF.

J is TRBJ2-3 and V is TRBV5-4, with 9 bases fitting TRBD1. This CDR3 region has 15 residues. Germline V CDR1 and CDR2: SGHNT, YYREEE (reference sequence). V shed 3 bases, J shed 3 bases, and the junction held 5 bases outside the gene matches. The CDR3 reads CASSWWDRETDTQYF. The CDR3 region has the DNA TGTGCCAGCAGCTGGTGGGACAGGGAAACAGATACGCAGTATTTT.

This clonotype was counted ten times or more. The chain couples TRBV7-9 to TRBJ2-7, with a tentative D call TRBD2 (5 bases). Germline V gene lookup returns CDR1 SEHNR and CDR2 FQNEAQ (reference sequence). The germline V and J ends were trimmed by 2 bases and 0 bases, with 11 bases remaining between them. The CDR3 sequence is 15 residues long. CDR3 region: CASSLHGDYSYEQYF. CDR3 nucleotide sequence: TGTGCCAGCAGCTTACACGGGGATTACTCCTACGAGCAGTACTTC.

In this sample, this clonotype turned up a few times. The rearrangement uses TRBV10-3 and TRBJ1-1; the D gene is possibly TRBD1 (6 bases). The V gene lost 3 bases and the J gene lost 7 bases, with 24 bases spanning the gap. This CDR3 is 17 amino acids long. Germline V gene lookup returns CDR1 ENHRY and CDR2 SYGVKD. CDR3 amino acids: CAISEVARGGLAIEAFF. CDR3 sequence (DNA): TGTGCCATCAGTGAAGTTGCCCGCGGGGGGCTGGCGATTGAAGCTTTCTTT.

This chain links TRBV3-1 with TRBJ2-7; TRBD1 is a possible D gene (7 bases). Germline CDR1 and CDR2: LGHDT and YNNKEL (reference sequence). CDR3 length equals 15 residues. Deletions cut 7 bases from V and 5 bases from J, with 21 bases between. The CDR3 nucleotides are TGTGCCAGCACCCCTCAGGGGGGCTTCGGGGACGAGCAGTACTTC. Its protein product is CASTPQGGFGDEQYF.

CDR3 sequence reads: CAISEGQYYGYTF. The CDR3 DNA reads TGTGCCATCAGTGAGGGACAGTACTATGGCTACACCTTC. The genes are TRBV10-3 and TRBJ1-2; possible D gene TRBD1, 6 bases. Per the germline V gene, CDR1 is ENHRY and CDR2 is SYGVKD. This CDR3 region has 13 residues. With 2 bases removed from V and 3 bases from J, the gap between germline ends came to 7 bases.

The chain carries TRBV7-9 and TRBJ2-1; D is possibly TRBD2 (6 bases). The CDR3 has 13 amino acids. Trimming cost V 2 bases and J 7 bases, with 9 bases left between them. The germline V gene encodes CDR1 SEHNR and CDR2 FQNEAQ (reference sequence). The CDR3 reads CASSLNAGNEQFF. CDR3 sequence (DNA): TGTGCCAGCAGCTTAAACGCGGGAAATGAGCAGTTCTTC.

The chain has TRBV10-3 and TRBJ2-3; the match to TRBD2 covers 7 bases. From germline, CDR1 is ENHRY and CDR2 SYGVKD. The CDR3 has 13 residues. Germline trimming cut 10 bases from V and 4 bases from J; bases unmatched to any gene: 8. CDR3: CASRDYGADTQYF. CDR3 nucleotide sequence: TGTGCCAGCCGGGACTACGGCGCAGATACGCAGTATTTT.